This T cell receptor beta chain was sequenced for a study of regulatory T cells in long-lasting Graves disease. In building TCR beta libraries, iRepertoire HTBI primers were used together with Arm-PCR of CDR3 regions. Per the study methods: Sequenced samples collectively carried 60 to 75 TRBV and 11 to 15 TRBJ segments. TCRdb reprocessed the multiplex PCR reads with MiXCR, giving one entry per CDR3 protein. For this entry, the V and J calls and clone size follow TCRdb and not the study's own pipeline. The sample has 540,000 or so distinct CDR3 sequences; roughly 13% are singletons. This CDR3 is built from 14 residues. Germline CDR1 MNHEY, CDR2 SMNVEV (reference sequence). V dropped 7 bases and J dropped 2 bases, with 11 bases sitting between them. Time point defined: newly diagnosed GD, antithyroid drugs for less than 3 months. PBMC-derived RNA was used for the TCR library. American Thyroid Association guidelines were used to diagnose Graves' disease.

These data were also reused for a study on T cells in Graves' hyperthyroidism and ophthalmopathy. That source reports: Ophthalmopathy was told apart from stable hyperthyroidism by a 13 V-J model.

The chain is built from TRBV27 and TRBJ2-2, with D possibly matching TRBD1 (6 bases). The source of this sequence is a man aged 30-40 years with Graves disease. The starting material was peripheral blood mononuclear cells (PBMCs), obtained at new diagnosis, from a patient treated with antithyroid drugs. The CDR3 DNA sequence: TGTGCCAGCATGGGGGCACCTAACACCGGGGAGCTGTTTTTT. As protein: CASMGAPNTGELFF.